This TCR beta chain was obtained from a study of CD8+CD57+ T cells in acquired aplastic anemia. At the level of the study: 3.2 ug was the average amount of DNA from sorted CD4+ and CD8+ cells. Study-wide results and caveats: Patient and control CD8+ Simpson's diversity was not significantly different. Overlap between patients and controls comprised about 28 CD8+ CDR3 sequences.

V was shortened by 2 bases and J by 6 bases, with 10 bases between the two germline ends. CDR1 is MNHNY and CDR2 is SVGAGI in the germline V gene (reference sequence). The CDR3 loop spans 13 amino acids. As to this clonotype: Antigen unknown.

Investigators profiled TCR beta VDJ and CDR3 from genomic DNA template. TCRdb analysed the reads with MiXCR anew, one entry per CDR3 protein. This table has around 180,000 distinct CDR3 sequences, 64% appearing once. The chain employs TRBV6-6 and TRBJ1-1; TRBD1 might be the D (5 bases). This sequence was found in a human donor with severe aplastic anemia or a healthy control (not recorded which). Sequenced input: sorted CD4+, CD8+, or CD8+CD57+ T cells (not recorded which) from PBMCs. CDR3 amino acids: CASSYGREAEAFF. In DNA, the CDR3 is TGTGCCAGCAGTTACGGCAGGGAGGCTGAAGCTTTCTTT.